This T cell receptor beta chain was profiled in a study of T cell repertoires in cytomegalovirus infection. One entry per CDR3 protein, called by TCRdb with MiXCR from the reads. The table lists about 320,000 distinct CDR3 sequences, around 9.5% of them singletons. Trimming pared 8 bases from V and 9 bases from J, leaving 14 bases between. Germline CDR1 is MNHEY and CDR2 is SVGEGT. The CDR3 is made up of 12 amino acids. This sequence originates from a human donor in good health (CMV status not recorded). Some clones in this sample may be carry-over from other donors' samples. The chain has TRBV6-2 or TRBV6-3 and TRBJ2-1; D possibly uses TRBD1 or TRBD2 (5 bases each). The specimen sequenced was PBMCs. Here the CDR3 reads CASGGSRAEQFF. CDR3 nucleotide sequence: TGTGCCAGCGGGGGTAGCCGGGCTGAGCAGTTCTTC.